Listed here are 25 T cell receptor beta chains from one sample, sequenced in a study of blood T cell repertoires in COVID-19. Produced via immunoSEQ multiplex PCR; TCRdb's table is partial and in-frame only. Among 100,000 or so clones, around 85% were seen once, and the ten largest hold about 1.7%. Sequencing was performed on peripheral blood. These receptors originate from a woman aged 70-85 years with active or convalescent COVID-19.

The chain employs TRBV2 and TRBJ2-2; TRBD1 agrees at 8 bases. CDR3 length: 16 residues. J gave up 1 base and V 5 bases, and 6 bases lay outside the gene matches. Germline CDR1 SNHLY, CDR2 FYNNEI. Here the CDR3 reads CASSLLGQGNTGELFF. DNA of the CDR3: TGTGCCAGCAGTCTCCTCGGACAGGGGAACACCGGGGAGCTGTTTTTT.

Here the CDR3 reads CASSATGDEAFF. CDR3 bases: TGTGCCAGCAGCGCCACAGGGGATGAAGCTTTCTTT. This sequence joins TRBV7-2 and TRBJ1-1, with 7 nucleotides matching TRBD1. The CDR3 loop spans 12 amino acids. After removal of 5 bases from V and 7 bases from J, the junction contained 4 bases not matched to a gene. Germline CDR1 and CDR2: SGHTA and FQGNSA.

This chain connects TRBV27 to TRBJ1-6, with 11 positions matching TRBD1. V shed 0 bases, J shed 10 bases, and the junction held 2 bases outside the gene matches. This CDR3 comprises 15 residues. Germline V gene sequence: CDR1 MNHEY, CDR2 SMNVEV (reference sequence). CDR3 loop: CASSLSDRGQSPLHF. The CDR3 region has the DNA TGTGCCAGCAGTTTATCGGACAGGGGGCAATCACCCCTCCACTTT.

This chain connects TRBV5-8 to TRBJ1-1; maybe TRBD1 (5 bases). Trimming took 2 bases from V and 4 from J, leaving 12 bases between them. The CDR3 runs to 14 residues. Germline loops: CDR1 SGHTS, CDR2 YDEGEE. The CDR3 protein is CASSFLGVVTEAFF. The CDR3 nucleotides are TGTGCCAGCAGCTTCCTAGGGGTCGTCACTGAAGCTTTCTTT.

The V gene is TRBV10-3, the J gene TRBJ2-5, with 9 bases aligning to TRBD2. The germline V gene has CDR1 ENHRY and CDR2 SYGVKD. CDR3 length equals 12 residues. CDR3 sequence reads: CASGSNQETQYF. CDR3 in DNA: TGTGCTAGCGGGAGCAACCAAGAGACCCAGTACTTC.

The rearrangement joins TRBV7-2 to TRBJ2-7; 9 bases align to TRBD1. The CDR3 covers 17 residues. V dropped 0 bases and J dropped 1; count of bases not matched to a gene: 7. Germline CDR1 and CDR2: SGHTA and FQGNSA. The CDR3 region has the DNA TGTGCCAGCAGCTTAGCTACTACAGGGGGCCAATCCTACGAGCAGTACTTC. Protein product: CASSLATTGGQSYEQYF.

This clone was found a few times. This sequence joins TRBV14 and TRBJ2-7; 7 positions agree with TRBD2. V dropped 0 bases and J dropped 0; count of bases not matched to a gene: 2. This CDR3 spans 15 amino acids. CDR1 is SGHDN, CDR2 FVKESK, per germline. CDR3 coding DNA: TGTGCCAGCAGCCAAGAACTAGCGTTCTCCTACGAGCAGTACTTC. Amino acids: CASSQELAFSYEQYF. Together with reference TRBV14 and TRBJ2-7, the CDR3 gives the full variable domain: EAGVTQFPSHSVIEKGQTVTLRCDPISGHDNLYWYRRVMGKEIKFLLHFVKESKQDESGMPNNRFLAERTGGTYSTLKVQPAELEDSGVYFCASSQELAFSYEQYFGPGTRLTVT.

This clone was seen only once. V and J are TRBV24-1 and TRBJ2-2; perhaps TRBD1 as D (7 bases). Looked up from germline, CDR1 is KGHDR and CDR2 is SFDVKD. The CDR3 consists of 14 residues. Trimming took off 9 bases at V and 3 bases at J, with 13 bases between the two ends. CDR3 coding DNA: TGTGCCACCCGGAGGGGGCAGGACACCGGGGAGCTGTTTTTT. This gives the protein CATRRGQDTGELFF.

V and J are TRBV3-1 (or the pseudogene TRBV3-2) and TRBJ1-3; D gene unclear. Trimming pared 3 bases from V and 0 bases from J, leaving 18 bases between. In germline, CDR1 is LGHDT, CDR2 YNNKEL (reference sequence). The length of the CDR3 is 18 residues. Written as DNA, the CDR3 is TGTGCCAGCAGCCATCTAACCTTCGGGGTTAGCTCTGGAAACACCATATATTTT. Translating gives CASSHLTFGVSSGNTIYF.

This chain connects TRBV10-3 to TRBJ2-7, with 15 bases aligning to TRBD2. The length of the CDR3 is 14 residues. V lost 4 bases and J lost 6; bases outside the gene matches: 1. The germline gives CDR1 ENHRY, CDR2 SYGVKD. CDR3 residues: CAISGGLAGGEQYF. CDR3 in DNA: TGTGCCATCAGTGGGGGACTAGCGGGAGGCGAGCAGTACTTC.

The CDR3 here is CASIFGAAGANVLTF. The CDR3 DNA reads as TGTGCCAGCATCTTTGGGGCGGCTGGGGCCAACGTCCTGACTTTC. V usage is TRBV6-5 and J usage is TRBJ2-6; TRBD1 is a possible D gene (5 bases). The length of the CDR3 is 15 residues. Germline assignment: CDR1 MNHEY and CDR2 SVGAGI. The V gene lost 7 bases and the J gene lost 2 bases, with 12 bases spanning the gap.

The chain is built from TRBV7-2 and TRBJ1-1; 8 positions agree with TRBD1. Germline CDR1 and CDR2: SGHTA and FQGNSA. The CDR3 has 15 amino acids. V lost 4 bases and J lost 10; bases outside the gene matches: 14. The CDR3 DNA reads as TGTGCCAGCAGCTCCTTGCAGGGGGCTGGTGGAGGAGCTTTCTTT. Protein product: CASSSLQGAGGGAFF.

The CDR3 nucleotides are TGTGCCAGCAGCCTAACGGGACAGGCCGTTTATAGCAATCAGCCCCAGCATTTT. Translating gives CASSLTGQAVYSNQPQHF. The rearrangement joins TRBV28 to TRBJ1-5; the match to TRBD1 covers 8 bases. The CDR3 has 18 residues. Per germline, CDR1 MDHEN and CDR2 SYDVKM. J lost 0 bases, V lost 6 bases, and 13 bases had no gene match.

The V and J genes are TRBV2 and TRBJ1-5, with D possibly TRBD1 on 5 matching bases. Trimming pared 6 bases from V and 4 bases from J, leaving 16 bases between. Germline CDR1 is SNHLY and CDR2 is FYNNEI. The CDR3 is 15 residues long. Here the CDR3 reads CASSALRQRNQPQHF. The CDR3 region has the DNA TGTGCCAGCAGCGCCCTAAGACAGAGAAATCAGCCCCAGCATTTT.

J is TRBJ2-1 and V is TRBV11-2; D is possibly TRBD2 (5 bases). CDR1 and CDR2 from the germline V gene are SGHAT and FQNNGV. The CDR3 runs to 17 residues. The ends were cut back, 6 bases at V and 8 bases at J, with 26 bases in the middle. The CDR3 sequence: CASRSGKRLTVLDEQFF. CDR3 coding DNA: TGTGCCAGCAGATCGGGGAAGAGACTAACGGTGCTCGATGAGCAGTTCTTC.

This chain links TRBV7-2 with TRBJ2-7, with D possibly matching TRBD2 (6 bases). Trimming pared 1 base from V and 0 bases from J, leaving 7 bases between. Per the germline V gene, CDR1 is SGHTA and CDR2 is FQGNSA. There are 14 residues in the CDR3. The CDR3 loop is CASSLGGNSYEQYF. The DNA for the CDR3 is TGTGCCAGCAGCTTAGGCGGGAACTCCTACGAGCAGTACTTC.

This clone showed up just once. The chain is built from TRBV12-3 or TRBV12-4 and TRBJ1-1; unclear D gene. This CDR3 has 11 residues. V was cut by 5 bases and J by 14 bases, with 15 bases left in between. This CDR3 is CASSPIGGSFF. DNA of the CDR3: TGTGCCAGCAGTCCCATTGGAGGAAGCTTCTTT.

This clone was picked up a small number of times. The chain has TRBV11-3 and TRBJ2-5; TRBD2 aligns across 12 bases. Germline trimming cut 5 bases from V and 5 bases from J; bases unmatched to any gene: 9. Germline V gene data show CDR1 as SGHNT and CDR2 as YENEEA. The CDR3 sequence is 16 residues long. CDR3 sequence reads: CASSARLAGVGETQYF. CDR3 nucleotide sequence: TGTGCCAGCAGCGCTCGACTAGCGGGAGTGGGGGAGACCCAGTACTTC.

The chain recombines TRBV7-3 with TRBJ2-3, with 9 bases fitting TRBD1. V shed 5 bases, J shed 3 bases, and the junction held 6 bases outside the gene matches. The CDR3 length is 15 residues. Germline CDR1 is SGHTA and CDR2 is FQGTGA. Written as DNA, the CDR3 is TGTGCCAGCAGCCAACAACAGGGGGCTACAGATACGCAGTATTTT. Its translation is CASSQQQGATDTQYF.

A single count supports this clone. This chain joins TRBV7-2 and TRBJ1-4, with 8 nucleotides matching TRBD1. Germline-derived CDR1 and CDR2 are SGHTA and FQGNSA. The length of the CDR3 is 15 residues. V was pared by 6 bases and J by 4 bases, with 7 bases of the junction left unmatched. The CDR3 is CASSPNRGGNEKLFF. CDR3 nucleotides: TGTGCCAGCAGTCCAAACAGGGGGGGTAATGAAAAACTGTTTTTT.

The genes are TRBV3-1 (or the pseudogene TRBV3-2) and TRBJ1-5, with 7 bases fitting TRBD1. The CDR3 totals 15 residues. With 3 bases clipped from V and 5 bases from J, the junction kept 7 bases outside the gene matches. Germline loops: CDR1 LGHDT, CDR2 YNNKEL (reference sequence). The CDR3 region has the DNA TGTGCCAGCAGCCATGAGACAGGGTTCGATCAGCCCCAGCATTTT. Translated, it gives CASSHETGFDQPQHF.

J is TRBJ2-1 and V is TRBV7-9, with 12 bases that match TRBD2. After removal of 5 bases from V and 2 bases from J, the junction contained 7 bases not matched to a gene. Per the germline V gene, CDR1 is SEHNR and CDR2 is FQNEAQ (reference sequence). The CDR3 length is 17 residues. DNA of the CDR3: TGTGCCAGCAGCCCCCGGACTAGCGGGACCCCCTACAATGAGCAGTTCTTC. It specifies CASSPRTSGTPYNEQFF.

The gene calls are TRBV6-5 and TRBJ2-1; maybe TRBD2 (6 bases). Germline V lookup: CDR1 MNHEY, CDR2 SVGAGI. With 2 bases removed from V and 7 bases from J, the gap between germline ends came to 15 bases. CDR3 size: 15 residues. CDR3 loop: CASSYRGGIRNEQFF. The DNA of the CDR3 is TGTGCCAGCAGTTACCGGGGCGGGATAAGAAATGAGCAGTTCTTC.

The chain is built from TRBV2 and TRBJ1-5; 9 nucleotides line up with TRBD1. The germline CDR1 and CDR2 sequences are SNHLY and FYNNEI. V lost 7 bases and J lost 6; bases outside the gene matches: 7. This CDR3 is built from 14 residues. Here the CDR3 reads CASNGQGSGQPQHF. DNA for the CDR3: TGTGCCAGCAATGGACAGGGGTCGGGTCAGCCCCAGCATTTT.

This chain joins TRBV19 and TRBJ2-7; 8 bases are a match to TRBD2. The CDR3 sequence is 19 residues long. Per germline, CDR1 LNHDA and CDR2 SQIVND (reference sequence). Germline trimming cut 10 bases from V and 0 bases from J; bases unmatched to any gene: 23. Here the CDR3 reads CATFSPLVSSGQSSYEQYF. CDR3 DNA: TGTGCCACCTTCTCCCCGTTGGTTTCTAGCGGGCAGAGCTCCTACGAGCAGTACTTC.